This entry lists 30 T cell receptor beta chains sequenced from one sample in a study of a mutant IDH1 vaccine in newly diagnosed glioma. Generated by immunoSEQ multiplex PCR, the TCRdb table keeps only in-frame clones and is missing some. The table has approximately 82,000 clones, more than 70% seen once; the top ten hold 0.77%. No cognate antigen is known for these TCRs. Stated time point: week 23, last vaccination. Vaccination used 300 ug of mutant IDH1 20-mer peptide per dose, with topical imiquimod. The input for sequencing was PBMCs, taken from a glioma patient whose treatment included an IDH1 peptide vaccine. The receptors come from a woman aged 45 to 65 with glioma.

This clone was counted once. V gene TRBV5-6 combines with J gene TRBJ2-7, with 8 bases identical to TRBD1. Losses at the gene ends were 7 bases for V and 6 bases for J; bases not matched to a gene: 9. The CDR3 covers 13 residues. Germline CDR1 is SGHDT and CDR2 is YYEEEE. CDR3 nucleotides: TGTGCCAGCGGACAGGGAACGAGCCGCGAGCAGTACTTC. This encodes CASGQGTSREQYF.

CDR3 DNA: TGTGCCAGCAGCCCCCTCGGACAGGCTAGCTACGAGCAGTACTTC. This encodes CASSPLGQASYEQYF. This rearrangement joins TRBV5-8 to TRBJ2-7; 7 bases match TRBD1. The germline V gene has CDR1 SGHTS and CDR2 YDEGEE. The CDR3 sequence is 15 residues long. Losses at the gene ends were 4 bases for V and 3 bases for J; bases not matched to a gene: 10.

This chain joins TRBV4-2 and TRBJ2-7; D might be TRBD2 (5 bases). The length of the CDR3 is 14 residues. CDR1 LGHNA and CDR2 YNFKEQ come from the germline V gene. Trimming took off 1 base at V and 0 bases at J, with 7 bases between the two ends. DNA of the CDR3: TGTGCCAGCAGCCAAGGTGAGGGCTCCTACGAGCAGTACTTC. Amino acids: CASSQGEGSYEQYF.

In its sample, this clone was seen once. The chain joins TRBV6-5 to TRBJ2-3; 7 bases match TRBD1. J gave up 4 bases and V 6 bases, and 10 bases lay outside the gene matches. The CDR3 extends over 15 amino acids. Germline-derived CDR1 and CDR2 are MNHEY and SVGAGI. The CDR3 nucleotides are TGTGCCAGCAGCTCTGACAGGGTGTGGGCAGATACGCAGTATTTT. This encodes CASSSDRVWADTQYF.

The rearrangement joins TRBV27 to TRBJ1-1; D possibly corresponds to TRBD1 (5 bases). The length of the CDR3 is 14 residues. CDR1 and CDR2 from the germline V gene are MNHEY and SMNVEV (reference sequence). V shed 3 bases and J shed 4 bases, with 12 bases lying between them. This chain's CDR3 is CASSFQGTGTEAFF. CDR3 DNA sequence: TGTGCCAGCAGTTTTCAGGGAACAGGCACTGAAGCTTTCTTT.

The chain combines TRBV7-3 with TRBJ2-2; D not resolved. This CDR3 contains 12 residues. Germline V gene sequence: CDR1 SGHTA, CDR2 FQGTGA. The V and J ends lost 6 bases and 7 bases respectively, with 9 bases between them. In DNA, the CDR3 is TGTGCCAGCAGTCAGATCCGCGGGGAGCTGTTTTTT. This gives the protein CASSQIRGELFF.

A single count supports this clone. The rearrangement uses TRBV5-4 and TRBJ2-1; TRBD2 matches 12 bases. V dropped 4 bases and J dropped 9; count of bases not matched to a gene: 8. The length of the CDR3 is 15 residues. From germline, CDR1 is SGHNT and CDR2 YYREEE (reference sequence). The DNA for the CDR3 is TGTGCCAGCAGCCAAGGACTAGCGGGATATGCTGAGCAGTTCTTC. Its translation is CASSQGLAGYAEQFF.

The genes are TRBV30 and TRBJ1-5; 8 positions match TRBD1. V gave up 1 base and J gave up 3 bases; unmatched junction bases: 5. Looked up from germline, CDR1 is GTSNPN and CDR2 is SVGIG (reference sequence). The CDR3 spans 15 residues. The CDR3: CAWSASDRDNQPQHF. The CDR3 DNA reads TGTGCCTGGAGTGCCTCGGACAGGGACAATCAGCCCCAGCATTTT.

The sample holds one count of this clone. The chain has TRBV19 and TRBJ2-1; D is perhaps TRBD2 (5 bases). Germline V gives CDR1 LNHDA, CDR2 SQIVND (reference sequence). CDR3 size: 13 residues. Trimming removed 3 bases from V and 9 bases from J, with 12 bases in between. CDR3 in DNA: TGTGCCAGTAGTATCTCACTAGGCGTTGAGCAGTTCTTC. It specifies CASSISLGVEQFF.

The chain carries TRBV2 and TRBJ2-1; no firm D call. V lost 3 bases to trimming and J lost 3 bases, with 9 bases between them. This CDR3 region has 14 residues. The V gene's germline CDR1 is SNHLY and CDR2 FYNNEI. CDR3 residues: CASSEVLIYNEQFF. The DNA for the CDR3 is TGTGCCAGCAGTGAGGTTCTTATCTACAATGAGCAGTTCTTC.

The V gene is TRBV7-9, the J gene TRBJ2-6, with 7 positions matching TRBD1. The length of the CDR3 is 18 residues. V was clipped by 1 base and J by 0 bases; unmatched bases: 6. Looked up from germline, CDR1 is SEHNR and CDR2 is FQNEAQ (reference sequence). The CDR3 bases are TGTGCCAGCAGCTTAGGTCGGGACAGAAGCTCTGGGGCCAACGTCCTGACTTTC. It codes for CASSLGRDRSSGANVLTF.

This chain uses TRBV4-1 with TRBJ2-5, with 7 bases aligning to TRBD2. CDR1 is MGHRA, CDR2 YSYEKL, per germline. V was clipped by 3 bases and J by 2 bases; unmatched bases: 6. The CDR3 spans 15 residues. CDR3 in DNA: TGCGCCAGCAGCCAGAGGGAGGGGAATCAAGAGACCCAGTACTTC. Amino acids: CASSQREGNQETQYF.

For the CDR3, the DNA is TGTGCCGGGGGGGGGTTCGATGAGCAGTTCTTC. It codes for CAGGGFDEQFF. The genes are TRBV30 and TRBJ2-1; 7 bases match TRBD2. CDR1 and CDR2 from the germline V gene are GTSNPN and SVGIG (reference sequence). The CDR3 loop spans 11 amino acids. After removal of 8 bases from V and 8 bases from J, the junction contained 6 bases not matched to a gene.

This clone was counted once. V is TRBV15 and J is TRBJ2-2; D possibly uses TRBD1 or TRBD2 (5 bases each). Deletions cut 0 bases from V and 8 bases from J, with 13 bases between. The CDR3 extends over 15 amino acids. Germline CDR1 reads LNHNV; CDR2 reads YYDKDF (reference sequence). In DNA form, the CDR3 reads TGTGCCACCAGCAGAGATCTGGCAGGGAGTGGGGAGCTGTTTTTT. Translated, it gives CATSRDLAGSGELFF.

The chain couples TRBV6-1 to TRBJ1-4; D may be TRBD1 (6 bases). CDR3 length equals 15 residues. The germline CDR1 and CDR2 sequences are MNHNS and SASEGT. The ends were cut back, 6 bases at V and 8 bases at J, with 19 bases in the middle. CDR3 protein: CASSRLGGRREKLFF. The CDR3 DNA is TGTGCCAGCAGCAGATTGGGGGGGCGTCGGGAAAAACTGTTTTTT.

Of note for this clone: Germline is not matched at one junction end, which may reflect a read error. V usage is TRBV5-1 and J usage is TRBJ1-1; D remains ambiguous. The CDR3 is made up of 11 amino acids. Per the germline V gene, CDR1 is SGHRS and CDR2 is YFSETQ. The CDR3 bases are TGTGCCAGCAGCTTGCATGGTGAAGCTTTCTTT. As protein: CASSLHGEAFF.

The chain is built from TRBV29-1 and TRBJ2-5, with 9 bases that match TRBD1. Germline CDR1 and CDR2: SQVTM and ANQGSEA. The CDR3 spans 15 residues. The trim removed 4 bases at V and 4 bases at J, leaving 10 bases unmatched. CDR3 sequence: CSVVDGTGFRETQYF. CDR3 nucleotides: TGCAGCGTTGTAGACGGGACAGGGTTTCGAGAGACCCAGTACTTC. The complete variable domain, with remaining parts taken from reference TRBV29-1 and TRBJ2-5, reads SAVISQKPSRDICQRGTSLTIQCQVDSQVTMMFWYRQQPGQSLTLIATANQGSEATYESGFVIDKFPISRPNLTFSTLTVSNMSPEDSSIYLCSVVDGTGFRETQYFGPGTRLLVL.

The chain recombines TRBV7-8 with TRBJ2-7; 7 nucleotides match TRBD2. CDR1 and CDR2 from the germline V gene are SGHVS and FQNEAQ. The CDR3 totals 14 residues. J lost 3 bases, V lost 5 bases, and 7 bases had no gene match. This CDR3 is CASSQTSSNYEQYF. Here the CDR3 DNA reads TGTGCCAGCAGCCAGACTAGCTCCAACTACGAGCAGTACTTC.

This clone was found once. The rearrangement joins TRBV5-4 to TRBJ2-3, with D perhaps TRBD1 (5 bases). The germline V and J ends were trimmed by 0 bases and 2 bases, with 19 bases remaining between them. Per the germline V gene, CDR1 is SGHNT and CDR2 is YYREEE (reference sequence). CDR3 length: 18 residues. CDR3 sequence reads: CASSLADGRVKVTDTQYF. CDR3 coding DNA: TGTGCCAGCAGCTTGGCCGATGGCAGGGTGAAGGTCACAGATACGCAGTATTTT.

Here the CDR3 reads CSVVPPHLTISYNEQFF. The CDR3 region has the DNA TGCAGCGTTGTGCCGCCTCACTTAACTATCTCCTACAATGAGCAGTTCTTC. The rearrangement uses TRBV29-1 and TRBJ2-1; D unresolved. Deletions cut 4 bases from V and 0 bases from J, with 19 bases between. CDR1 SQVTM and CDR2 ANQGSEA come from the germline V gene. This CDR3 has 17 residues.

The chain has TRBV18 and TRBJ2-6; D gene uncertain. This CDR3 is built from 13 residues. The germline V gene encodes CDR1 KGHSH and CDR2 LQKENI. Deletions cut 4 bases from V and 2 bases from J, with 3 bases between. Here the CDR3 DNA reads TGTGCCAGCTCACAACCTGGGGCCAACGTCCTGACTTTC. It is translated as CASSQPGANVLTF.

For this clone: Other DNA sequences of this sample code for an identical CDR3. The gene calls are TRBV7-2 and TRBJ2-5, with D unclear. This CDR3 has 11 amino acids. Germline V gene data show CDR1 as SGHTA and CDR2 as FQGNSA. Trimming removed 4 bases at V and 1 base at J, with 1 base between. The CDR3 bases are TGTGCCAGCAGCTCCCAAGAGACCCAGTACTTC. Its protein product is CASSSQETQYF.

V usage is TRBV5-1 and J usage is TRBJ1-4, with 9 bases aligning to TRBD1. J gave up 4 bases and V 0 bases, and 4 bases lay outside the gene matches. CDR1 is SGHRS and CDR2 is YFSETQ in the germline V gene. The CDR3 runs 16 residues. The CDR3 nucleotides are TGCGCCAGCAGCTTGGACAGGGGGCGTAATAATGAAAAACTGTTTTTT. It codes for CASSLDRGRNNEKLFF.

This chain links TRBV11-2 with TRBJ2-3, with a possible D match to TRBD2 (6 bases). Germline CDR1 reads SGHAT; CDR2 reads FQNNGV. V gave up 4 bases and J gave up 2 bases, with 13 bases separating them. The CDR3 loop spans 15 amino acids. CDR3 DNA: TGTGCCAGCAGCTCCGGGACTTCTTACACAGATACGCAGTATTTT. It encodes CASSSGTSYTDTQYF.

The rearrangement links TRBV2 to TRBJ1-5; D might be TRBD1 (6 bases). V was trimmed by 5 bases and J by 1 base, leaving 12 bases between them. Germline assignment: CDR1 SNHLY and CDR2 FYNNEI. The CDR3 loop spans 15 amino acids. CDR3: CASSPSGVSNQPQHF. The CDR3 DNA follows: TGTGCCAGCAGTCCATCAGGGGTCAGCAATCAGCCCCAGCATTTT.

The rearrangement links TRBV5-4 to TRBJ1-4, with D perhaps TRBD1 (5 bases). Germline V gives CDR1 SGHNT, CDR2 YYREEE (reference sequence). The V end was cut by 4 bases, the J end by 6 bases, with 13 bases between. The CDR3 contains 14 residues. The CDR3 DNA reads TGTGCCAGCAGCCTGACAGTTGCGGATGAAAAACTGTTTTTT. Translated, it gives CASSLTVADEKLFF.

The chain couples TRBV4-1 to TRBJ2-1, with D possibly being TRBD2 (5 bases). This CDR3 has 13 amino acids. The V gene's germline CDR1 is MGHRA and CDR2 YSYEKL. Trimming left V 3 bases short and J 8 bases short, with 11 bases between. The CDR3 region is CASSHTGLHEQFF. Here the CDR3 DNA reads TGCGCCAGCAGCCATACGGGATTGCATGAGCAGTTCTTC.

The V gene is TRBV7-8, the J gene TRBJ1-2; tentatively, D is TRBD1 (6 bases). The germline V gene has CDR1 SGHVS and CDR2 FQNEAQ. The CDR3 is made up of 15 amino acids. Trimming cost V 5 bases and J 2 bases, with 15 bases left between them. The CDR3 DNA reads TGTGCCAGCAGCCAGTCAAGGGGGGCGAACTATGGCTACACCTTC. Translating it yields CASSQSRGANYGYTF.

This CDR3 reads CASSLGTSGQETQYF. DNA for the CDR3: TGTGCCAGCAGCCTGGGGACTAGCGGCCAAGAGACCCAGTACTTC. The chain recombines TRBV9 with TRBJ2-5, with 11 bases fitting TRBD2. Germline-derived CDR1 and CDR2 are SGDLS and YYNGEE. The CDR3 covers 15 residues. Germline trimming cut 4 bases from V and 1 base from J; bases unmatched to any gene: 3. The full variable domain, in which reference TRBV9 and TRBJ2-5 provide the parts outside the CDR3, is DSGVTQTPKHLITATGQRVTLRCSPRSGDLSVYWYQQSLDQGLQFLIQYYNGEERAKGNILERFSAQQFPDLHSELNLSSLELGDSALYFCASSLGTSGQETQYFGPGTRLLVL.

The CDR3 here is CASSVSGTGGGTGELFF. CDR3 in DNA: TGTGCCAGCAGCGTTTCGGGAACAGGGGGAGGAACCGGGGAGCTGTTTTTT. The chain carries TRBV9 and TRBJ2-2; 8 nucleotides agree with TRBD1. The CDR3 runs 17 residues. The junction had 11 bases not matched to a gene; V was cut back by 2 bases and J by 5 bases. Germline V CDR1 and CDR2: SGDLS, YYNGEE.